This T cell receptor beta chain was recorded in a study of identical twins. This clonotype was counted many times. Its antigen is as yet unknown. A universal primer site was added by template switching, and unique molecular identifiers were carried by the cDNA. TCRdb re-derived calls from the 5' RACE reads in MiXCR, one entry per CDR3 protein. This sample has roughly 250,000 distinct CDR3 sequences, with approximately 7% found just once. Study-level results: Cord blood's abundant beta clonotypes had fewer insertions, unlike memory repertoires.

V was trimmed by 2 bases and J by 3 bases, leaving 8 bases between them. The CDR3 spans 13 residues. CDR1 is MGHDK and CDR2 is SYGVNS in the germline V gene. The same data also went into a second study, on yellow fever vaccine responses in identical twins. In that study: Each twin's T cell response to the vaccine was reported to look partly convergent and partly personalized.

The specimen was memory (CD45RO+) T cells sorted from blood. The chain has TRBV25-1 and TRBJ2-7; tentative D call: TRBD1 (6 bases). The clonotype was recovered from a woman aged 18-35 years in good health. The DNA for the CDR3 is TGTGCCAGCAGTGAACCCAGGGGCTACGAGCAGTACTTC. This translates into CASSEPRGYEQYF.